This TCR beta chain is from a study of shared clonotypes between healthy human individuals. Across the study: Researchers assigned three CD4 naive, three CD4 memory, two CD8 naive and one CD8 memory plate to each donor.

The naive CD8 fraction comprised CD45RO-negative cells positively selected for CCR7 and excluded terminally differentiated effector memory CD45RA+ cells. Free of recent acute infections or vaccinations, the donors were healthy HIV-negative adults. Every contributor of samples was a Caucasian grown-up residing in Nashville, Tennessee. Deep was the level used in running the assay. The data were produced by immunoSEQ multiplex PCR, yet TCRdb's version contains in-frame clones alone and is incomplete. Altogether around 2,100,000 clones are present, about 94% being singletons, with the ten largest covering around 1%. Between the trimmed V and J ends, which lost 2 bases and 5 bases, there was a span of 15 bases. This CDR3 is 15 amino acids long. Germline lookup yields CDR1 LGHNA and CDR2 YSLEER.

The sequencing input was naive CD8+ T cells sorted from blood. The TCR originated in a man younger than 35 in good health. This sequence joins TRBV4-3 and TRBJ1-2, with D uncertain. The CDR3 sequence is CASSQTLMDVYGYTF. The CDR3 DNA is TGCGCCAGCAGCCAAACCCTTATGGACGTGTATGGCTACACCTTC.